This TCR beta chain was sequenced during a study of cytomegalovirus exposure and HLA in healthy donors. Whole-study context: Out of 150 million to 200 million T cells, an earlier analysis found around 120 million unique TCR beta sequences in total. General study findings and limits: Apart from CMV serostatus, no immune exposure information was available. In an earlier analysis, most TCR beta V segments were productive about 87% or about 30% of the time. Certain indistinguishable V segments, among them TRBV6-2 and TRBV6-3, were excluded.

The V end was cut by 6 bases, the J end by 5 bases, with 14 bases between. This CDR3 is built from 14 residues. Germline-derived CDR1 and CDR2 are MNHEY and SVGAGI. In the case of this clone: Its antigen is unknown.

The PCR had 60 Vbeta and 13 Jbeta primers. Measured with immunoSEQ multiplex PCR; TCRdb has only the in-frame clones, and not every one. The sample lists some 160,000 clones, approximately 80% seen once, with roughly 2.5% in the top ten. The source material was PBMCs. V usage is TRBV6-5 and J usage is TRBJ2-4; D may be TRBD1 (5 bases). The sequence was obtained from a boy between 2 and 10 years old in good health and CMV-seronegative. The CDR3, as DNA: TGTGCCAGCAGCCAGCCGGGCAGGGAAAACATTCAGTACTTC. Residues: CASSQPGRENIQYF.